Listed below are T cell receptor beta chains from one sample, sequenced in a study of T cell changes during pregnancy in multiple sclerosis. The protocol was immunoSEQ multiplex PCR, while the TCRdb copy is restricted to in-frame clones and leaves out a portion. This table has fewer than 60,000 clones, approximately 95% appearing once. Specimen: CD8+ T cells from peripheral blood mononuclear cells, collected in the first trimester of pregnancy. Every receptor here comes from a female donor with multiple sclerosis, enrolled in a pregnancy study. The CDR3 runs from the conserved cysteine through the conserved F or W. The D gene is left open where the match is weak. The listing skips clone size in some rows; elsewhere it reads once, few, many or a size class.

clone_size j_call v_call d_call cdr3_length cdr3_nt cdr3_aa
NA TRBJ1-1 TRBV7-8 TRBD1 16 TGTGCCAGCAGCTTACGACAGGGGGGATCGATCACTGAAGCTTTCTTT CASSLRQGGSITEAFF
once TRBJ2-3 TRBV21-1 NA 16 TGTGCCAGCAGCAAAAGACTGCGGGAGTGTACAGATACGCAGTATTTT CASSKRLRECTDTQYF
NA TRBJ1-3 TRBV7-8 NA 14 TGTGCCAGCAGCTTAACAGTAAATGGAAACACCATATATTTT CASSLTVNGNTIYF
NA TRBJ2-7 TRBV19 NA 16 TGTGCCAGTAGTATAGGGGCAGGCATGGGGCCCTACGAGCAGTACTTC CASSIGAGMGPYEQYF
NA TRBJ1-5 TRBV15 NA 15 TGTGCCACCAGCACCACAGGGATCCCGAATCAGCCCCAGCATTTT CATSTTGIPNQPQHF
NA TRBJ2-3 TRBV11-1 NA 14 TGTGCCAGCAGCTTATTAGCGGATCCAGATACGCAGTATTTT CASSLLADPDTQYF
NA TRBJ1-2 TRBV6-5 NA 12 TGTGCCAGCAAGGGGGGGAGCCCTGGCTACACCTTC CASKGGSPGYTF
NA TRBJ2-5 TRBV27 TRBD1 13 TGTGCCAGCAGTTCGACAGGGATGGAGACCCAGTACTTC CASSSTGMETQYF
many TRBJ2-5 TRBV14 TRBD2 16 TGTGCCAGCAGCCTGTGGACTAGCGGGCCCCAAGAGACCCAGTACTTC CASSLWTSGPQETQYF
NA TRBJ2-5 TRBV5-5 TRBD2 16 TGTGCCAGCAGCTATCCCGGGGAGGGAGTCCAAGAGACCCAGTACTTC CASSYPGEGVQETQYF
once TRBJ1-2 TRBV28 TRBD1 12 TGTGCCAGCAGCCCCGGGTCCAGGGGGCACACCTTC CASSPGSRGHTF
NA TRBJ2-2 TRBV7-9 TRBD2 19 TGTGCCAGCAGCCCCATTCGGGCCGTTAGCGGGGCAAACACCGGGGAGCTGTTTTTT CASSPIRAVSGANTGELFF
NA TRBJ2-7 TRBV7-9 TRBD1 18 TGTGCCAGCAGCTTAGCAGACTCCGGACAGGACCTTTCCTACGAGCAGTACTTC CASSLADSGQDLSYEQYF
NA TRBJ2-3 TRBV5-6 TRBD2 14 TGTGCCAGCAGCTTGGGAGGGAGGGGAGATACGCAGTATTTT CASSLGGRGDTQYF
NA TRBJ2-2 TRBV11-2 TRBD2 18 TGTGCCAGCAGCCGGGGACTAGCGGGAGGAAGGAGGACCGGGGAGCTGTTTTTT CASSRGLAGGRRTGELFF
NA TRBJ2-7 TRBV27 TRBD1 14 TGTGCCAGCAGTTCACAGGGGGAACTTGCCGAGCAGTACTTC CASSSQGELAEQYF
NA TRBJ1-2 TRBV9 TRBD1 13 TGTGCCAGCAGCATGGGACAGGGGTATGGCTACACCTTC CASSMGQGYGYTF
NA TRBJ2-2 TRBV27 NA 16 TGTGCCAGCAGTTATCGACAGGCGACGAACACCGGGGAGCTGTTTTTT CASSYRQATNTGELFF
NA TRBJ2-7 TRBV7-9 TRBD2 17 TGTGCCAGCAGCTTAGAACCCGGGACTAGCGGGAGTTACGAGCAGTACTTC CASSLEPGTSGSYEQYF
once TRBJ2-7 TRBV11-2 TRBD2 16 TGTGCCAGCAGCTTAGAGACGGGGGGGGGTACTAACGAGCAGTACTTC CASSLETGGGTNEQYF
NA TRBJ2-2 TRBV4-3 TRBD1 17 TGCGCCAGCAGCCAAAATAACAGGGGGCGGTTCACCGGGGAGCTGTTTTTT CASSQNNRGRFTGELFF
NA TRBJ2-3 TRBV19 TRBD1 15 TGTGCCAGTAGTATAGTGACAGGGATAACAGATACGCAGTATTTT CASSIVTGITDTQYF
few TRBJ1-1 TRBV7-9 NA 13 TGTGCCAGCAGCTTTGGGCGTTCTCCTGAAGCTTTCTTT CASSFGRSPEAFF
NA TRBJ1-4 TRBV5-6 NA 18 TGTGCCAGCAGCGTGGACGGCGGACGCGGGCTACTTAATGAAAAACTGTTTTTT CASSVDGGRGLLNEKLFF
NA TRBJ2-1 TRBV7-9 TRBD2 15 TGTGCCAGCAGCTTAGGCGCGAGCGGGAGTAATGAGCAGTTCTTC CASSLGASGSNEQFF
few TRBJ2-2 TRBV7-9 NA 12 TGTGCCAGCAGCCCGTTTTTCGGGGAGCTGTTTTTT CASSPFFGELFF
NA TRBJ2-7 TRBV4-1 TRBD2 15 TGCGCCAGCAGCCTGGTGGGACTAGCGAGCAACGAGCAGTACTTC CASSLVGLASNEQYF
NA TRBJ2-5 TRBV27 NA 14 TGTGCCAGCAGTTTCTCGGCGGGTTCGGAGACCCAGTACTTC CASSFSAGSETQYF
NA TRBJ2-3 TRBV7-2 TRBD2 16 TGTGCCAGCAGCCCGTACGAGACTAGCGGGACAGATACGCAGTATTTT CASSPYETSGTDTQYF
NA TRBJ1-2 TRBV6-1 NA 14 TGTGCCAGCAGTGAAGATCGGCAGGTCTATGGCTACACCTTC CASSEDRQVYGYTF
few TRBJ1-1 TRBV4-1 TRBD1 16 TGCGCCAGCAGCCACCGTACAGGGGGCTCTCCCACTGAAGCTTTCTTT CASSHRTGGSPTEAFF
medium-sized TRBJ1-1 TRBV5-1 TRBD1 13 TGCGCCAGCAGCTTTGGCAGGGGGACTGAAGCTTTCTTT CASSFGRGTEAFF
NA TRBJ2-7 TRBV7-4 NA 16 TGTGCCAGCAGCTTAGTGATACCAGACTTCTCCTACGAGCAGTACTTC CASSLVIPDFSYEQYF
NA TRBJ2-1 TRBV11-2 TRBD2 16 TGTGCCAGCAGCCCCTTCGGGGCGGGAGGATACGATGAGCAGTTCTTC CASSPFGAGGYDEQFF
NA TRBJ1-2 TRBV6-4 NA 15 TGTGCCAGCAGTGTTACCATTGAGGGTGACTATGGCTACACCTTC CASSVTIEGDYGYTF
NA TRBJ2-7 TRBV9 NA 15 TGTGCCAGCAGCTCAGAGGTCGGAGACTCCTACGAGCAGTACTTC CASSSEVGDSYEQYF
NA TRBJ2-7 TRBV5-6 NA 14 TGTGCCAGCAGCTGGAGGGACGGTCCCTACGAGCAGTACTTC CASSWRDGPYEQYF
NA TRBJ1-5 TRBV5-1 TRBD1 14 TGCGCCAGCAGCTCCCGGGACAGCACGGGGCCCCAGCATTTT CASSSRDSTGPQHF
NA TRBJ2-1 TRBV27 NA 11 TGTGCCAGCAGTTTCATTGGCGAGCAGTTCTTC CASSFIGEQFF
NA TRBJ2-7 TRBV6-1 TRBD2 15 TGTGCCAGCAGTGTAATAGCGGGCGGACCCTACGAGCAGTACTTC CASSVIAGGPYEQYF
NA TRBJ2-7 TRBV4-3 NA 13 TGCGCCAGCAGCCAAGGCAGGACCTACGAGCAGTACTTC CASSQGRTYEQYF